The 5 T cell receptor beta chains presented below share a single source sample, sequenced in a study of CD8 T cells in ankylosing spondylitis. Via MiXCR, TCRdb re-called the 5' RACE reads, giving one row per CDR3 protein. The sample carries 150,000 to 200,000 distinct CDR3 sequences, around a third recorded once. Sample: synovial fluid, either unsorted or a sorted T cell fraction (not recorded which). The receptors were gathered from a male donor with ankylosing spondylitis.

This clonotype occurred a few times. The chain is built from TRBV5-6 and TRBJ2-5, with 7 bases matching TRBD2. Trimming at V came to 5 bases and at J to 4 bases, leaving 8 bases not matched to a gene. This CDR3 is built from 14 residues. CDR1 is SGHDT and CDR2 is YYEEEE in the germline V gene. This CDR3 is CASSFGGEVETQYF. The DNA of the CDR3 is TGTGCCAGCAGTTTTGGGGGGGAGGTAGAGACCCAGTACTTC.

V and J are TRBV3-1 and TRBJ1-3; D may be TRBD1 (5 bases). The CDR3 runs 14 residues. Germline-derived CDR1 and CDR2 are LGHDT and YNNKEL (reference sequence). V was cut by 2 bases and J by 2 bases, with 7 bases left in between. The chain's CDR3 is CASSQPGPGNTIYF. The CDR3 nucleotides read TGTGCCAGCAGCCAACCAGGGCCTGGAAACACCATATATTTT.

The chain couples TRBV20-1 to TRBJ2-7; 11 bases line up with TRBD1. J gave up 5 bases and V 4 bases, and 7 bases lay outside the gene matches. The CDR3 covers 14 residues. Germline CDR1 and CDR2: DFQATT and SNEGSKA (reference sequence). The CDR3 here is CSAISGTGGHEQYF. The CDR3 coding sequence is TGCAGTGCTATATCCGGGACAGGGGGACACGAGCAGTACTTC.

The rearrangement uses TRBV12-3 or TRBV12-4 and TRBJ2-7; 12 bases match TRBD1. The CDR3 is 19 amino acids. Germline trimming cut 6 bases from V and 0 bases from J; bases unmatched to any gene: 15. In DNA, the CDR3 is TGTGCCAGCAGCCCTGCCGGGACAGGGGGCCGCCGGGCCTCCTACGAGCAGTACTTC. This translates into CASSPAGTGGRRASYEQYF.

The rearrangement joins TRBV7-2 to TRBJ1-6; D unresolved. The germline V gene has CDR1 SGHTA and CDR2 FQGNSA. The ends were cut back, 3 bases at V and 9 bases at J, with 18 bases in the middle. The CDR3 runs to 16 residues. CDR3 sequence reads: CASSLSLVASGSPLHF. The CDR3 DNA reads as TGTGCCAGCAGCTTGTCCCTGGTGGCGTCGGGTTCACCCCTCCACTTT.